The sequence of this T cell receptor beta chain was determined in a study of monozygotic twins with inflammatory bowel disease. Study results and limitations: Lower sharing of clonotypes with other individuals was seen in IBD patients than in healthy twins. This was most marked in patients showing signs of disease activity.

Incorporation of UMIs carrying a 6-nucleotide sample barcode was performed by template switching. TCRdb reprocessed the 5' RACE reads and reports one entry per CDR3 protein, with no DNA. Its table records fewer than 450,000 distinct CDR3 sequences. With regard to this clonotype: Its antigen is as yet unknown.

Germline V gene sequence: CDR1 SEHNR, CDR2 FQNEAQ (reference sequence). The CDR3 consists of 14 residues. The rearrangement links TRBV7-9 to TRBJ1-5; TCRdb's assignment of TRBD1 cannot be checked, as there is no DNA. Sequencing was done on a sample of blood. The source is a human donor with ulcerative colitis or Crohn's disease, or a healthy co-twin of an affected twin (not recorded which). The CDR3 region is CASTLGGAGQPQHF.